The 11 T cell receptor beta chains presented below share a single source sample, sequenced in a study of T-cell memory formation after mild COVID-19. TCRdb re-analysed the 5' RACE reads in MiXCR, keeping a single row per CDR3 protein. The sample has more than 150,000 distinct CDR3 sequences; roughly 20% are singletons. The sequenced sample was PBMCs or a T cell subset sorted from them (not recorded which). The receptors shown here come from a man between 18 and 29 years old who had mild COVID-19 (a few samples of this study predate the infection). Cell type and time point are not known.

The V and J genes are TRBV6-5 and TRBJ2-5; D call uncertain. Trimming removed 0 bases at V and 4 bases at J, with 6 bases between. The germline CDR1 and CDR2 sequences are MNHEY and SVGAGI. The CDR3 contains 13 residues. The CDR3 sequence is CASSYSGVETQYF. In DNA, the CDR3 is TGTGCCAGCAGTTACTCTGGGGTAGAGACCCAGTACTTC.

This clonotype was counted only a few times. At one end the junction does not follow the germline gene, possibly because of a read error. This chain uses TRBV5-1 with TRBJ2-5; D possibly corresponds to TRBD2 (6 bases). There are 15 residues in the CDR3. Germline V gives CDR1 SGHRS, CDR2 YFSETQ. The CDR3 DNA reads TGCGCCAGCAGCTCCAAACGGACTACCCAAGTGACCCAGTACTTC. Translating it yields CASSSKRTTQVTQYF.

This clonotype was counted a few times. The chain combines TRBV6-6 with TRBJ2-7, with D perhaps TRBD1 (6 bases). Germline V CDR1 and CDR2: MNHNY, SVGAGI (reference sequence). This CDR3 comprises 15 residues. Trimming removed 7 bases from V and 0 bases from J, with 16 bases in between. CDR3 region: CASTRDGQSSYEQYV. DNA of the CDR3: TGTGCCAGCACCCGCGATGGACAGAGCTCCTACGAGCAGTACGTC.

The chain combines TRBV4-1 with TRBJ1-5; D is perhaps TRBD1 (5 bases). The CDR3 spans 16 residues. V was trimmed by 1 base and J by 7 bases, leaving 17 bases between them. Germline CDR1 is MGHRA and CDR2 is YSYEKL. The CDR3 reads CASSQGGRRAGQPQHF. The CDR3 nucleotides are TGCGCCAGCAGCCAAGGGGGACGCAGGGCTGGGCAGCCCCAGCATTTT.

This rearrangement joins TRBV12-3 or TRBV12-4 to TRBJ1-6; 9 positions match TRBD1. This CDR3 region has 15 residues. The V and J ends lost 6 bases and 5 bases, in that order; junction bases with no gene match: 5. The CDR3 DNA reads TGTGCCAGCAGCTCACAGGGGGCAAATAATTCACCCCTCCACTTT. This sequence encodes CASSSQGANNSPLHF.

In DNA, the CDR3 is TGCAGTGCTAGCCCGGGACACCAATACAATGAGCAGTTCTTC. This sequence encodes CSASPGHQYNEQFF. The J gene is TRBJ2-1, the V gene TRBV20-1, with D tentatively TRBD1 (6 bases). This CDR3 spans 14 amino acids. From germline, CDR1 is DFQATT and CDR2 SNEGSKA (reference sequence). V lost 3 bases and J lost 4, with 13 bases in between.

This clonotype was picked up a small number of times. V and J are TRBV6-5 and TRBJ2-5, with 8 bases matching TRBD1. The junction had 10 bases not matched to a gene; V was cut back by 5 bases and J by 5 bases. Germline V gene data show CDR1 as MNHEY and CDR2 as SVGAGI. The CDR3 sequence is 15 residues long. The CDR3, as DNA: TGTGCCAGCAGTAATCAGGGGGCTCGTAGGGAGACCCAGTACTTC. Protein: CASSNQGARRETQYF.

The chain joins TRBV6-6 to TRBJ2-1; D not certain. V gave up 0 bases and J gave up 3 bases, with 9 bases separating them. Germline assignment: CDR1 MNHNY and CDR2 SVGAGI (reference sequence). The CDR3 loop spans 15 amino acids. The CDR3, as DNA: TGTGCCAGCAGTTACTCGCCGAGTTTCTACAATGAGCAGTTCTTC. Translation gives CASSYSPSFYNEQFF.

Ten or more counts support this clonotype. The CDR3 region is CASSFNGAKGYTF. The CDR3, as DNA: TGTGCCAGCAGCTTTAACGGGGCGAAAGGCTACACCTTC. This sequence joins TRBV7-2 and TRBJ1-2, with D maybe TRBD1 (5 bases). Germline CDR1 and CDR2: SGHTA and FQGNSA. CDR3 length: 13 residues. Trimming cost V 3 bases and J 8 bases, with 13 bases left between them. Variable domain in full (rest from reference TRBV7-2 and TRBJ1-2): GAGVSQSPSNKVTEKGKDVELRCDPISGHTALYWYRQSLGQGLEFLIYFQGNSAPDKSGLPSDRFSAERTGGSVSTLTIQRTQQEDSAVYLCASSFNGAKGYTFGSGTRLTVV.

The chain uses TRBV29-1 and TRBJ2-1; possible D gene TRBD2, 5 bases. This CDR3 has 15 amino acids. In germline, CDR1 is SQVTM, CDR2 ANQGSEA. V was cut by 8 bases and J by 8 bases, with 25 bases left in between. CDR3 loop: CSSRSASGKNHEQFF. The CDR3 DNA reads TGCAGCTCCCGGTCCGCAAGCGGAAAAAATCATGAGCAGTTCTTC.

A few counts support this clonotype. The chain uses TRBV20-1 and TRBJ2-2; weak D call: TRBD2 (5 bases). The CDR3 spans 16 residues. V was trimmed by 1 base and J by 7 bases, leaving 19 bases between them. Per germline, CDR1 DFQATT and CDR2 SNEGSKA (reference sequence). The CDR3 DNA reads TGCAGTGCTAGAGTCAATAGGAGGACCCAACGCGGGGAGCTGTTTTTT. This translates into CSARVNRRTQRGELFF.